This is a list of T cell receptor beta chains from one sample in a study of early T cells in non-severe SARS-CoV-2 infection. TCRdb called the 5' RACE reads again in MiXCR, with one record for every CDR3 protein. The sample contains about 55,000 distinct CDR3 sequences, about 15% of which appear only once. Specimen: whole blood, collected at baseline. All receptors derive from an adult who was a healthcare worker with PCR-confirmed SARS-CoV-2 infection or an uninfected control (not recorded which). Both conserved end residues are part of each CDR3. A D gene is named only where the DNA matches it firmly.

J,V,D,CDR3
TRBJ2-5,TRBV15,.,CATSLGPAGTQYF
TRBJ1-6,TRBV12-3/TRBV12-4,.,CASSFRAENSPLHF
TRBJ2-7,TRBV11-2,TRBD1,CASINRDRGGEQYF
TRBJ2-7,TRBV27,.,CASSSPNPSYEQYF
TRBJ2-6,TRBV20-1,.,CSAEDGGNGANVLTF
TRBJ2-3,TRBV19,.,CASSIGAVADTQYF
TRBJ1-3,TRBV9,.,CASSADRNTIYF
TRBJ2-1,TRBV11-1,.,CASSLGTYEQFF
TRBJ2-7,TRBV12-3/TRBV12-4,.,CASSGSGRTYEQYF
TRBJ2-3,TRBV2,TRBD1,CASSEQGQGADTQYF
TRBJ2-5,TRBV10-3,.,CAISESTGHTIF
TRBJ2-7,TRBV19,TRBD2,CASSMRGGASYEQYF
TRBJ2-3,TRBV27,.,CASTTLPLTDTQYF
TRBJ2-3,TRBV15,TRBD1,CATSRGTGSTDTQYF
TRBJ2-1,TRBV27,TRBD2,CASSFASGYNEQFF
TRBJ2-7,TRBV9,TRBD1,CASSLMGQGDNEQYF
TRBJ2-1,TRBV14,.,CASSQGWDEQFF
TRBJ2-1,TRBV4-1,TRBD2,CASSQDASGNYNEQFF
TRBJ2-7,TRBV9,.,CASSVGGGTMEQYF
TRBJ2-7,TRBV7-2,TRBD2,CASSFLAGGGEQYF
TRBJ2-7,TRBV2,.,CASSRDRTYEQYF
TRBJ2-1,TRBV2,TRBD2,CASRSGTTSYNEQFF
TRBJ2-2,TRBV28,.,CASPPREGTGELFF
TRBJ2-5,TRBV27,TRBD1,CASSLTAPSGGRETQYF
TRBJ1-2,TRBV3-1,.,CASSPRGTRNYGYTF
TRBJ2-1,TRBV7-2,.,CASSPSYGNEQFF
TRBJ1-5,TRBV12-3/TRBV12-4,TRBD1,CASTSQGGGQPQHF
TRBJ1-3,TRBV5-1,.,CASSLAGYGNTIYF
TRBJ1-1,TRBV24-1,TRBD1,CATRSGTGDFTEAFF
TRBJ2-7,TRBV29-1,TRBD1,CSVRQGRGEQYF
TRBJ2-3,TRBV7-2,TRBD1,CASSSPPGQGGWVATQYF
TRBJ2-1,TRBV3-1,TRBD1,CASSPRDRGYNEQFF
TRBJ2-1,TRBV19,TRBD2,CASRLAASYNEQFF
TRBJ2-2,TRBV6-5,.,CASSYAFANTGELFF
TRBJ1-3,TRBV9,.,CASSPREGPRNTIYF
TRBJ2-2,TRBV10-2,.,CASRGRNTGELFF
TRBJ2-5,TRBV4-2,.,CASSQDRGYQETQYF
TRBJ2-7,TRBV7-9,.,CASSASIEQYF